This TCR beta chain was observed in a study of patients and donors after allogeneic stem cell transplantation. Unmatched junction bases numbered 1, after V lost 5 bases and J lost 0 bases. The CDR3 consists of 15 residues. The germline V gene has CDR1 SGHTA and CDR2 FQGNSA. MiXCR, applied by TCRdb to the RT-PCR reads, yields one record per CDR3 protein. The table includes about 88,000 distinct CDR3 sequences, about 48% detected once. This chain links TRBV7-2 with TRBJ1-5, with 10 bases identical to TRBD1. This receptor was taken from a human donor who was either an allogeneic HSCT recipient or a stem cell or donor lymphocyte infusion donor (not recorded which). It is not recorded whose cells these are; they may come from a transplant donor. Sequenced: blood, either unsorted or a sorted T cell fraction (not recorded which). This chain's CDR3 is CASSRTGGSNQPQHF. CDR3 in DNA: TGTGCCAGCAGCCGGACAGGGGGTAGCAATCAGCCCCAGCATTTT. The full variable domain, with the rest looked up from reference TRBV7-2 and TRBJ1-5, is GAGVSQSPSNKVTEKGKDVELRCDPISGHTALYWYRQSLGQGLEFLIYFQGNSAPDKSGLPSDRFSAERTGGSVSTLTIQRTQQEDSAVYLCASSRTGGSNQPQHFGDGTRLSIL.